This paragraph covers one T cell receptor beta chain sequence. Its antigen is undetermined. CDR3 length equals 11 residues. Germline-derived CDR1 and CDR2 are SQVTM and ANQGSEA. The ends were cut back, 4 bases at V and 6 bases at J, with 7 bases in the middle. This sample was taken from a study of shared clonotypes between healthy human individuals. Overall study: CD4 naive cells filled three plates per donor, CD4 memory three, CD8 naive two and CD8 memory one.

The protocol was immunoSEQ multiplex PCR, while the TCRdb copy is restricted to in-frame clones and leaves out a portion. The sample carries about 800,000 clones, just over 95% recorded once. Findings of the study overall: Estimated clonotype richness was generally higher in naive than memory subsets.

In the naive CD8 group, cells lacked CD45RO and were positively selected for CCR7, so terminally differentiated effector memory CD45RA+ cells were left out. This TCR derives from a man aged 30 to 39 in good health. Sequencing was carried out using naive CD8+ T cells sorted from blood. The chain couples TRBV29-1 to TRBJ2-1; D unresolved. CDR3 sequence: CSVVGGNEQFF. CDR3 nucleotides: TGCAGCGTTGTGGGCGGCAATGAGCAGTTCTTC.